The 20 T cell receptor beta chains in this list originate from one sample, sequenced in a study of STAT5B mutations in CD4+ large granular lymphocyte leukemia. Measured with immunoSEQ multiplex PCR; TCRdb has only the in-frame clones, and not every one. The table lists roughly 25,000 clones, just under 75% of them singletons. The sequencing input was CD4+ T cells from blood buffy coats. These receptor sequences come from a human donor in good health.

The CDR3 region has the DNA TGTGCCAGCAGTTTAGTTGGGGGGCTCCGAAACACCATATATTTT. Amino acid sequence: CASSLVGGLRNTIYF. This chain connects TRBV28 to TRBJ1-3; TRBD1 is a possible D gene (6 bases). Trimming shortened V by 2 bases and J by 5 bases, and 13 bases separated the two germline ends. Germline V gene sequence: CDR1 MDHEN, CDR2 SYDVKM. This CDR3 has 15 amino acids.

The V gene is TRBV6-6, the J gene TRBJ1-5, with D unresolved. Trimming took 5 bases from V and 9 from J, leaving 14 bases between them. Germline V gene sequence: CDR1 MNHNY, CDR2 SVGAGI (reference sequence). There are 13 residues in the CDR3. The CDR3, as DNA: TGTGCCAGCAGTCTCGACGGATACGGGCCCCAGCATTTT. It specifies CASSLDGYGPQHF.

In this sample, this clone turned up once. J is TRBJ2-7 and V is TRBV7-8; 10 positions match TRBD1. The CDR3 has 16 amino acids. V was clipped by 2 bases and J by 2 bases; unmatched bases: 6. Per the germline V gene, CDR1 is SGHVS and CDR2 is FQNEAQ. The CDR3 nucleotides read TGTGCCAGCAGCTTAAGCCGGGACAGGGGAACCTACGAGCAGTACTTC. As protein: CASSLSRDRGTYEQYF.

This chain joins TRBV29-1 and TRBJ2-1, with 8 nucleotides matching TRBD1. Germline V gives CDR1 SQVTM, CDR2 ANQGSEA. The CDR3 totals 17 residues. J was trimmed by 6 bases and V by 7 bases; bases with no gene match: 20. CDR3 sequence reads: CSGADGQGRRLSNEQFF. CDR3 sequence (DNA): TGCAGCGGGGCGGACGGACAGGGACGAAGGCTATCCAATGAGCAGTTCTTC.

The chain carries TRBV2 and TRBJ1-6; 10 bases map to TRBD1. The CDR3 totals 13 residues. CDR1 is SNHLY, CDR2 FYNNEI, per germline. Germline trimming cut 6 bases from V and 10 bases from J; bases unmatched to any gene: 3. CDR3 sequence (DNA): TGTGCCAGCAGCCGGGACAGGGGATCACCCCTCCACTTT. It is translated as CASSRDRGSPLHF.

V and J are TRBV6-6 and TRBJ2-1; D uncertain. Trimming removed 6 bases from V and 4 bases from J, with 16 bases in between. In germline, CDR1 is MNHNY, CDR2 SVGAGI (reference sequence). The CDR3 spans 15 residues. The CDR3 DNA reads TGTGCCAGCAGACCTCAGGACCAATTTTACAATGAGCAGTTCTTC. Translated, it gives CASRPQDQFYNEQFF.

This sequence joins TRBV10-3 and TRBJ2-1, with TRBD1 as a possible D gene (5 bases). Trimming shortened V by 3 bases and J by 6 bases, and 6 bases separated the two germline ends. In germline, CDR1 is ENHRY, CDR2 SYGVKD. CDR3 length: 12 residues. The CDR3 is CAISDTGNEQFF. The CDR3 nucleotides are TGTGCCATCAGTGATACAGGCAATGAGCAGTTCTTC.

This clone was counted a few times. The chain employs TRBV15 and TRBJ1-5, with TRBD1 matching over 7 bases. The CDR3 runs 16 residues. The germline gives CDR1 LNHNV, CDR2 YYDKDF (reference sequence). V lost 4 bases, J lost 6 bases, and 12 bases stayed unmatched. The CDR3 loop is CATSKSQGGNAQPQHF. CDR3 in DNA: TGTGCCACCAGCAAATCTCAGGGGGGTAATGCTCAGCCCCAGCATTTT.

This clone was found a few times. This rearrangement joins TRBV29-1 to TRBJ1-2; TRBD1 aligns across 7 bases. V trimming: 5 bases; J trimming: 6 bases; junction bases outside the gene matches: 6. Germline values: CDR1 SQVTM, CDR2 ANQGSEA. This CDR3 contains 12 residues. The CDR3 nucleotides read TGCAGCGTTACAACAGGGGAGGATGGCTACACCTTC. Protein product: CSVTTGEDGYTF.

The V and J genes are TRBV5-1 and TRBJ1-2, with 11 bases aligning to TRBD1. The trim removed 0 bases at V and 2 bases at J, leaving 3 bases unmatched. CDR1 and CDR2 (germline): SGHRS, YFSETQ. CDR3 size: 16 residues. The CDR3 spells CASSLAWDRGNYGYTF. CDR3 sequence (DNA): TGCGCCAGCAGCTTGGCCTGGGACAGGGGGAACTATGGCTACACCTTC.

The chain combines TRBV7-2 with TRBJ2-3; the D is unclear. The CDR3 extends over 14 amino acids. Germline V gene lookup returns CDR1 SGHTA and CDR2 FQGNSA. V gave up 1 base and J gave up 2 bases, with 7 bases separating them. The CDR3 sequence: CASSLVRNTDTQYF. The CDR3 coding sequence is TGTGCCAGCAGCTTAGTCCGGAACACAGATACGCAGTATTTT.

As DNA, the CDR3 is TGTGCCACCCGAACGACAGGGGCTAATGAAAAACTGTTTTTT. It specifies CATRTTGANEKLFF. This chain joins TRBV15 and TRBJ1-4; TRBD1 aligns across 8 bases. V lost 8 bases to trimming and J lost 3 bases; unmatched junction nucleotides: 5. CDR3 length equals 14 residues. In germline, CDR1 is LNHNV, CDR2 YYDKDF (reference sequence). Combining the CDR3 with reference TRBV15 and TRBJ1-4 gives the whole variable domain DAMVIQNPRYQVTQFGKPVTLSCSQTLNHNVMYWYQQKSSQAPKLLFHYYDKDFNNEADTPDNFQSRRPNTSFCFLDIRSPGLGDTAMYLCATRTTGANEKLFFGSGTQLSVL.

This chain links TRBV4-1 with TRBJ2-3, with no clear D. The V gene lost 4 bases and the J gene lost 4 bases, with 15 bases spanning the gap. Germline V lookup: CDR1 MGHRA, CDR2 YSYEKL. This CDR3 region has 15 residues. This CDR3 is CASSRASNVADTQYF. The CDR3 nucleotides read TGCGCCAGCAGCCGGGCGAGTAATGTCGCAGATACGCAGTATTTT.

The J gene is TRBJ1-4, the V gene TRBV19; a weak D match, TRBD1 (6 bases). V was cut by 3 bases and J by 7 bases, with 18 bases left in between. Germline-derived CDR1 and CDR2 are LNHDA and SQIVND (reference sequence). This CDR3 spans 16 amino acids. CDR3 residues: CASSIPRDIWGEKLFF. The CDR3 nucleotides read TGTGCCAGTAGTATTCCCCGGGACATCTGGGGTGAAAAACTGTTTTTT.

The CDR3 protein is CASTAVAKNIQYF. The CDR3 DNA follows: TGTGCCAGCACAGCGGTAGCCAAAAACATTCAGTACTTC. The rearrangement uses TRBV2 and TRBJ2-4; D might be TRBD2 (5 bases). In germline, CDR1 is SNHLY, CDR2 FYNNEI. Trimming removed 7 bases from V and 0 bases from J, with 7 bases in between. The CDR3 runs 13 residues.

The genes are TRBV6-4 and TRBJ2-3; D uncertain. CDR3 length: 15 residues. The germline V gene encodes CDR1 MRHNA and CDR2 SNTAGT. Trimming left V 8 bases short and J 1 base short, with 16 bases between. The CDR3 DNA sequence: TGTGCCAGCTCGCGAACATTTAGGGGCACAGATACGCAGTATTTT. Amino acid sequence: CASSRTFRGTDTQYF.

The V call is TRBV6-6, the J call TRBJ2-7; D tentatively reads TRBD1 or TRBD2 (5 bases each). V lost 3 bases, J lost 6 bases, and 15 bases lay in between. CDR3 length: 14 residues. Germline loops: CDR1 MNHNY, CDR2 SVGAGI (reference sequence). The CDR3 is CASSYKVRETEQYF. The CDR3, as DNA: TGTGCCAGCAGTTATAAGGTCAGGGAGACCGAGCAGTACTTC.

This clone was observed once. This chain uses TRBV27 with TRBJ2-4, with a possible D match to TRBD1 (5 bases). CDR1 is MNHEY and CDR2 is SMNVEV in the germline V gene (reference sequence). Trimming cost V 5 bases and J 6 bases, with 20 bases left between them. This CDR3 comprises 16 residues. The CDR3 loop is CASSTSAQGMGNIQYF. The DNA for the CDR3 is TGTGCCAGCAGTACTTCCGCTCAGGGCATGGGAAACATTCAGTACTTC.

This chain connects TRBV5-1 to TRBJ1-1; D unresolved. The CDR3 length is 14 residues. CDR1 SGHRS and CDR2 YFSETQ come from the germline V gene. Trimming took off 0 bases at V and 1 base at J, with 7 bases between the two ends. The CDR3 spells CASSLARANTEAFF. The CDR3 coding sequence is TGCGCCAGCAGCTTGGCGCGGGCGAACACTGAAGCTTTCTTT.

This chain joins TRBV7-6 and TRBJ2-5; 8 positions agree with TRBD1. CDR1 and CDR2 (germline): SGHVS, FNYEAQ. This CDR3 region has 15 residues. V lost 1 base to trimming and J lost 4 bases; unmatched junction nucleotides: 5. This CDR3 reads CASSLEQGVGETQYF. The CDR3 DNA reads TGTGCCAGCAGCTTAGAACAGGGGGTCGGAGAGACCCAGTACTTC.